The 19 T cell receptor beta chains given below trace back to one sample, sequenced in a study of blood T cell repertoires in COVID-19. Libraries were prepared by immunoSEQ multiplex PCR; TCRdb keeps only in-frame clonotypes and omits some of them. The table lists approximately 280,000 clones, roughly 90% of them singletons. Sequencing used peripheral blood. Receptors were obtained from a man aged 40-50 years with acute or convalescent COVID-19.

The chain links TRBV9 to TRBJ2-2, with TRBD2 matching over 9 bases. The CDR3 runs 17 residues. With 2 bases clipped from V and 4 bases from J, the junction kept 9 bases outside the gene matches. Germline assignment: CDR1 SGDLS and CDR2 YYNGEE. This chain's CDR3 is CASSVLGGGAATGELFF. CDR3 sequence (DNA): TGTGCCAGCAGCGTTTTGGGCGGGGGGGCCGCCACCGGGGAGCTGTTTTTT.

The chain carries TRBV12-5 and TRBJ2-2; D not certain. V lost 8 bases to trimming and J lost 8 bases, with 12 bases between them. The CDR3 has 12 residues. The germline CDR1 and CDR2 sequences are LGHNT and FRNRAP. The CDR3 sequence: CASNWASGELFF. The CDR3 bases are TGTGCTAGTAATTGGGCGTCGGGGGAGCTGTTTTTT.

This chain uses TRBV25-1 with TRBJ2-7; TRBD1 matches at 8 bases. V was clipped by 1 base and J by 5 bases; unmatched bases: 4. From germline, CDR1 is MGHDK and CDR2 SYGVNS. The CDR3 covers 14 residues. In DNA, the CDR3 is TGTGCCAGCAGTGAATGGACAGGGAAAAACGAGCAGTACTTC. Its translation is CASSEWTGKNEQYF.

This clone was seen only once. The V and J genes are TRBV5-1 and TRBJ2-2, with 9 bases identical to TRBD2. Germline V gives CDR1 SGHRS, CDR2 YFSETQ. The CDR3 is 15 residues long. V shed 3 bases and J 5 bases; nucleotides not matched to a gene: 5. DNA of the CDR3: TGCGCCAGCAGCTCGCCGCTAGCGGGGACCGGGGAGCTGTTTTTT. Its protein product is CASSSPLAGTGELFF.

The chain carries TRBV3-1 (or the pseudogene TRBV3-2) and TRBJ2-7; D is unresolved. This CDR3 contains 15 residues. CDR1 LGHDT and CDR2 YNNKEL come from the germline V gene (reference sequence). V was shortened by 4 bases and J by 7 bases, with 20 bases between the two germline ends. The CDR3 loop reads CASSLDLTTGLEQYF. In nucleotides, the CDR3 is TGTGCCAGCAGCCTAGATTTGACCACCGGGTTGGAGCAGTACTTC.

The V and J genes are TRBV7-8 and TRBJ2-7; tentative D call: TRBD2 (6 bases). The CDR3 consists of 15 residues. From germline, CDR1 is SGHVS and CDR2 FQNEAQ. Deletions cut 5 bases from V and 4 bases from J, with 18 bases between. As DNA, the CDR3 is TGTGCCAGCAGCCGGACTGGGACTCTTCAATACGAGCAGTACTTC. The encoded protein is CASSRTGTLQYEQYF.

Here the CDR3 DNA reads TGTGCCAGCAGCGGGACTAGCGGGGTTGGTATTGAGCAGTTCTTC. Its protein is CASSGTSGVGIEQFF. V is TRBV9 and J is TRBJ2-1; 12 bases are a match to TRBD2. Trimming at V came to 3 bases and at J to 9 bases, leaving 7 bases not matched to a gene. Germline V gene data show CDR1 as SGDLS and CDR2 as YYNGEE. The CDR3 is 15 residues long.

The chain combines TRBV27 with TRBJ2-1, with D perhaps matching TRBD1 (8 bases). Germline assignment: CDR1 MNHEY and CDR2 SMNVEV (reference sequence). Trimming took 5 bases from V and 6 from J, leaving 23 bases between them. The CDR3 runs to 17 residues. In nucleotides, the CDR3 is TGTGCCAGCAGTATCCTTTTCACAGGGGGGGAAGGCAATGAGCAGTTCTTC. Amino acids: CASSILFTGGEGNEQFF.

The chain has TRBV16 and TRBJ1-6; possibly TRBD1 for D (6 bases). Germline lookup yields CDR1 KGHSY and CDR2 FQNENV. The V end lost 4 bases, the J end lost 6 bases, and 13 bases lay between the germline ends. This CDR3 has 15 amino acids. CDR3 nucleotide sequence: TGTGCCAGCAGCCTCACACAGGGTGGTAATTCACCCCTCCACTTT. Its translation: CASSLTQGGNSPLHF.

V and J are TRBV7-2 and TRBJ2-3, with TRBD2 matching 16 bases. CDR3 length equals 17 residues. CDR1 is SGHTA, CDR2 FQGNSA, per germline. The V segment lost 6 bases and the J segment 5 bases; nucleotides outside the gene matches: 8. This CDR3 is CASSLRGLAGGQDTQYF. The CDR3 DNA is TGTGCCAGCAGTTTGAGGGGACTAGCGGGGGGGCAAGATACGCAGTATTTT.

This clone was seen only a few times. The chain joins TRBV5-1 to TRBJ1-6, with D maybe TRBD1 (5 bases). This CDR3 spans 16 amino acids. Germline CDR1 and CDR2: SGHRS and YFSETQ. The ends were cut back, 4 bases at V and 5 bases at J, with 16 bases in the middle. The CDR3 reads CASSLQTGGDNSPLHF. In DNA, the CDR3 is TGCGCCAGCAGCCTACAGACGGGGGGTGATAATTCACCCCTCCACTTT. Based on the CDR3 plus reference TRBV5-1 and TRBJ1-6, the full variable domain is KAGVTQTPRYLIKTRGQQVTLSCSPISGHRSVSWYQQTPGQGLQFLFEYFSETQRNKGNFPGRFSGRQFSNSRSEMNVSTLELGDSALYLCASSLQTGGDNSPLHFGNGTRLTVT.

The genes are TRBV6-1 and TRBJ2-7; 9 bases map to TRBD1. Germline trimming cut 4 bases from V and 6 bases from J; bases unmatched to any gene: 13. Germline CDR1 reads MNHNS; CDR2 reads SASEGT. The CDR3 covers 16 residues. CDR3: CASSARTGVRTGEQYF. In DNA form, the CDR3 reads TGTGCCAGCAGTGCCCGGACAGGGGTAAGAACGGGCGAGCAGTACTTC.

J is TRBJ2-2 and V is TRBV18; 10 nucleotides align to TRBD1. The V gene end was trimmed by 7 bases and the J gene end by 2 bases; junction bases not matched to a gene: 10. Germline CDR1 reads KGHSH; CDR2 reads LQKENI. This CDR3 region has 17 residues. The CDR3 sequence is CASFPGQGFRNTGELFF. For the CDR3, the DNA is TGTGCCAGCTTCCCGGGACAGGGGTTTCGTAACACCGGGGAGCTGTTTTTT.

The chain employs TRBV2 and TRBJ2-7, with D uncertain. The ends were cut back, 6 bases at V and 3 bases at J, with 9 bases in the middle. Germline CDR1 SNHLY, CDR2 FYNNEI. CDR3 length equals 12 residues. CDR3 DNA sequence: TGTGCCAGCAGGGGTGACTTCTACGAGCAGTACTTC. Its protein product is CASRGDFYEQYF.

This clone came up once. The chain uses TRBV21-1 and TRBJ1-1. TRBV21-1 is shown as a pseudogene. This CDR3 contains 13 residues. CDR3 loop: CASTRREGTEAFF. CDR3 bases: TGTGCCAGCACGAGGAGGGAAGGCACTGAAGCTTTCTTT.

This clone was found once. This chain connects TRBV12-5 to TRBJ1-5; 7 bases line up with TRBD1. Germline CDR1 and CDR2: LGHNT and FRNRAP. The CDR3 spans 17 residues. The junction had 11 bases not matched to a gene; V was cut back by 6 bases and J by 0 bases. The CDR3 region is CASGFRGTAYSNQPQHF. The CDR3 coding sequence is TGTGCTAGTGGGTTCCGCGGGACAGCCTATAGCAATCAGCCCCAGCATTTT.

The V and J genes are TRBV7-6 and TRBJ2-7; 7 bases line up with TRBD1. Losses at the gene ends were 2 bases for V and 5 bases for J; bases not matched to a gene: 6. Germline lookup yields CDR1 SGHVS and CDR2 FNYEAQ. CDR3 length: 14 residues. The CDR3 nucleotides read TGTGCCAGCAGCTTAAGAGGGGGCAGGGACGAGCAGTACTTC. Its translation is CASSLRGGRDEQYF.

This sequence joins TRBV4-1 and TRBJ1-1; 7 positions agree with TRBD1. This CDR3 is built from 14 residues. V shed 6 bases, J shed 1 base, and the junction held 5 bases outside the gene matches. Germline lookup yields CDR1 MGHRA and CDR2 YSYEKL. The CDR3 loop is CASRPDRENTEAFF. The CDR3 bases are TGCGCCAGCAGGCCCGACAGGGAGAACACTGAAGCTTTCTTT.

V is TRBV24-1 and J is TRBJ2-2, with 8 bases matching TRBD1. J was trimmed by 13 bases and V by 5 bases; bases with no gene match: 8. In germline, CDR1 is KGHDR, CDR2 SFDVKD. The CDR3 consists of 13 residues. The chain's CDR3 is CATSGTGKGWLFF. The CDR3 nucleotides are TGTGCCACCAGTGGGACAGGGAAAGGGTGGCTGTTTTTT.